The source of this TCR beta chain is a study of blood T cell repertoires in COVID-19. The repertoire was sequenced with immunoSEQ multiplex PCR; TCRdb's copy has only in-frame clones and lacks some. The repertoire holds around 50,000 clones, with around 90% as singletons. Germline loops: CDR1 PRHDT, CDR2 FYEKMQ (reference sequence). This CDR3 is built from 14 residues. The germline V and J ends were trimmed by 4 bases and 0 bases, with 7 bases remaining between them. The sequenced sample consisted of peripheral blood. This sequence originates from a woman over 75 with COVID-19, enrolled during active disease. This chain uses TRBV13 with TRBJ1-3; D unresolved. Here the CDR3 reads CASSSRYSGNTIYF. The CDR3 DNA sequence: TGTGCCAGCAGCTCCAGGTACTCTGGAAACACCATATATTTT.